Below, 20 T cell receptor beta chains from the same sample are listed, as sequenced in a study of identical twins. Using its own MiXCR run on the 5' RACE reads, TCRdb lists one record per CDR3 protein. In the table there are under 300,000 distinct CDR3 sequences, around 8% of which are singletons. This sample was also put to use in a study of yellow fever vaccine responses in identical twins.

The sequenced sample was CD8+ T cells sorted from blood. The receptors were gathered from a woman aged 18-29 years in good health.

This clonotype showed up many times. The V and J genes are TRBV6-1 and TRBJ2-1; 9 positions match TRBD2. The CDR3 contains 16 residues. The germline gives CDR1 MNHNS, CDR2 SASEGT. J gave up 6 bases and V 5 bases, and 11 bases lay outside the gene matches. CDR3 coding DNA: TGTGCCAGCAGTAGCTCTCGTCGGCGGGAGGGCAATGAGCAGTTCTTC. Protein: CASSSSRRREGNEQFF.

This clonotype was detected ten times or more. The chain recombines TRBV11-3 with TRBJ2-7; a weak D match, TRBD1 (6 bases). The germline CDR1 and CDR2 sequences are SGHNT and YENEEA. V dropped 3 bases and J dropped 0 bases, with 6 bases sitting between them. CDR3 size: 13 residues. CDR3 nucleotide sequence: TGTGCCAGCAGCTTGGGACACTCCTACGAGCAGTACTTC. It is translated as CASSLGHSYEQYF.

This clonotype was detected many times. The rearrangement links TRBV27 to TRBJ2-2; 8 nucleotides align to TRBD1. CDR3 length: 16 amino acids. The ends lost 5 bases at V and 6 bases at J; junction bases unmatched: 11. In germline, CDR1 is MNHEY, CDR2 SMNVEV (reference sequence). CDR3 bases: TGTGCCAGCAGTCCCGGATACAGGGGGTCGGCCGGGGAGCTGTTTTTT. Amino acid sequence: CASSPGYRGSAGELFF.

V is TRBV27 and J is TRBJ2-7, with TRBD2 matching 7 bases. This CDR3 region has 14 residues. The V gene end was trimmed by 8 bases and the J gene end by 3 bases; junction bases not matched to a gene: 10. CDR1 and CDR2 (germline): MNHEY, SMNVEV (reference sequence). The CDR3: CASARESNFYEQYF. The CDR3 nucleotides read TGTGCCAGCGCGCGGGAGTCCAACTTCTACGAGCAGTACTTC.

This clonotype was observed at least ten times. The genes are TRBV11-1 and TRBJ2-1, with TRBD2 identical over 10 bases. After removal of 4 bases from V and 7 bases from J, the junction contained 16 bases not matched to a gene. The germline V gene has CDR1 SGHAT and CDR2 FQDESV (reference sequence). CDR3 length: 18 residues. CDR3 DNA: TGTGCCAGCAGCTATAGAATGGGGACTAGCGAGGGATGGAATGAGCAGTTCTTC. Protein: CASSYRMGTSEGWNEQFF.

This clonotype was found a few times. The chain has TRBV3-1 and TRBJ2-1, with D possibly being TRBD1 or TRBD2 (5 bases each). Between the trimmed V and J ends, which lost 4 bases and 3 bases, there was a span of 13 bases. The CDR3 sequence is 15 residues long. Germline assignment: CDR1 LGHDT and CDR2 YNNKEL (reference sequence). The CDR3: CASSPHGTLYNEQFF. CDR3 nucleotides: TGTGCCAGCAGCCCCCACGGGACCCTCTACAATGAGCAGTTCTTC.

The rearrangement uses TRBV7-3 and TRBJ2-3; 12 positions match TRBD1. Trimming took 5 bases from V and 6 from J; bases not matched to a gene: 6. This CDR3 comprises 15 residues. The germline V gene has CDR1 SGHTA and CDR2 FQGTGA. The CDR3 is CASSAGTGGGDTQYF. The DNA of the CDR3 is TGTGCCAGCAGCGCCGGGACAGGGGGCGGTGATACGCAGTATTTT.

The V and J genes are TRBV27 and TRBJ2-2; D is unresolved. The CDR3 consists of 14 residues. Trimming removed 3 bases from V and 4 bases from J, with 9 bases in between. The V gene's germline CDR1 is MNHEY and CDR2 SMNVEV (reference sequence). In DNA, the CDR3 is TGTGCCAGCAGTTTCGGTTCGGGCACCGGGGAGCTGTTTTTT. As protein: CASSFGSGTGELFF.

The table lists this clonotype with a few counts. J is TRBJ2-7 and V is TRBV27, with 8 bases identical to TRBD1. Trimming took 8 bases from V and 5 from J; bases not matched to a gene: 14. The CDR3 length is 15 residues. Germline V CDR1 and CDR2: MNHEY, SMNVEV (reference sequence). CDR3 in amino acids: CASDTRAGQGDEQYF. The CDR3 DNA sequence: TGTGCCAGCGACACCAGGGCCGGACAGGGCGACGAGCAGTACTTC.

The chain couples TRBV24-1 to TRBJ2-7; possibly TRBD2 for D (5 bases). The V end lost 3 bases, the J end lost 0 bases, and 11 bases lay between the germline ends. The CDR3 has 15 residues. In germline, CDR1 is KGHDR, CDR2 SFDVKD. CDR3 DNA: TGTGCCACCAGTGATGCAGCGGCAGTCTCCTACGAGCAGTACTTC. Amino acids: CATSDAAAVSYEQYF.

This chain uses TRBV25-1 with TRBJ2-5; 8 nucleotides agree with TRBD1. Germline-derived CDR1 and CDR2 are MGHDK and SYGVNS. After removal of 2 bases from V and 5 bases from J, the junction contained 16 bases not matched to a gene. CDR3 size: 18 residues. The CDR3 reads CASSERPKDRAGGETQYF. In DNA, the CDR3 is TGTGCCAGCAGTGAACGCCCGAAGGACAGGGCTGGGGGGGAGACCCAGTACTTC.

In this sample, this clonotype turned up many times. The DNA of the CDR3 is TGTGCCAGCAGCGTAGGGACTAGCCACCAAGAGACCCAGTACTTC. It codes for CASSVGTSHQETQYF. This chain links TRBV9 with TRBJ2-5; the match to TRBD2 covers 8 bases. V lost 0 bases and J lost 0; bases outside the gene matches: 1. CDR3 size: 15 residues. The germline gives CDR1 SGDLS, CDR2 YYNGEE.

Only a few counts were recorded for this clonotype. V usage is TRBV20-1 and J usage is TRBJ2-1; 11 nucleotides agree with TRBD2. This CDR3 contains 15 residues. The ends lost 2 bases at V and 8 bases at J; junction bases unmatched: 8. The germline V gene encodes CDR1 DFQATT and CDR2 SNEGSKA (reference sequence). The CDR3 here is CSARHIAGGVDEQFF. CDR3 bases: TGCAGTGCTAGACATATAGCGGGAGGGGTCGATGAGCAGTTCTTC.

The chain links TRBV2 to TRBJ2-7; 8 bases match TRBD1. CDR1 SNHLY and CDR2 FYNNEI come from the germline V gene. Trimming removed 6 bases from V and 2 bases from J; junction bases left unmatched: 6. The CDR3 loop spans 14 amino acids. CDR3 sequence reads: CASSGTGPTYEQYF. The CDR3 DNA is TGTGCCAGCAGCGGGACAGGACCCACCTACGAGCAGTACTTC.

In this sample, this clonotype turned up many times. The J gene is TRBJ2-7, the V gene TRBV3-1; the D gene is possibly TRBD1 (6 bases). Trimming cost V 5 bases and J 7 bases, with 21 bases left between them. This CDR3 is built from 15 residues. The germline gives CDR1 LGHDT, CDR2 YNNKEL (reference sequence). CDR3: CASSIETGLPGEQYF. DNA of the CDR3: TGTGCCAGCAGCATCGAAACAGGGCTCCCGGGAGAGCAGTACTTC.

The J gene is TRBJ2-7, the V gene TRBV6-2 or TRBV6-3; either TRBD1 or TRBD2 may supply D (5 bases each). CDR1 is MNHEY and CDR2 is SVGEGT in the germline V gene. Trimming removed 3 bases at V and 5 bases at J, with 17 bases between. The length of the CDR3 is 15 residues. CDR3: CASSYKPTGTNEQYF. The CDR3 region has the DNA TGTGCCAGCAGTTATAAACCAACCGGGACGAACGAGCAGTACTTC.

This clonotype was detected many times. The rearrangement uses TRBV27 and TRBJ1-5; no clear D. This CDR3 comprises 10 residues. Trimming pared 7 bases from V and 10 bases from J, leaving 8 bases between. CDR1 is MNHEY and CDR2 is SMNVEV in the germline V gene (reference sequence). In DNA form, the CDR3 reads TGTGCCAGCACGTTGCAACCCCAGCATTTT. It encodes CASTLQPQHF.

This clonotype has more than one count but fewer than ten. J is TRBJ2-3 and V is TRBV6-4; the match to TRBD2 covers 9 bases. This CDR3 is built from 18 residues. After removal of 3 bases from V and 6 bases from J, the junction contained 16 bases not matched to a gene. Looked up from germline, CDR1 is MRHNA and CDR2 is SNTAGT. The CDR3 sequence: CASSDSRGGRAGYDTQYF. CDR3 coding DNA: TGTGCCAGCAGTGATTCGCGGGGCGGGAGGGCCGGTTACGATACGCAGTATTTT.

Ten or more counts support this clonotype. V gene TRBV29-1 combines with J gene TRBJ2-5, with TRBD2 matching over 9 bases. Per germline, CDR1 SQVTM and CDR2 ANQGSEA. This CDR3 has 15 residues. J was trimmed by 4 bases and V by 1 base; bases with no gene match: 7. The CDR3 nucleotides are TGCAGCGTTGAAGGGGGCCAACTAGCGGGAGAGACCCAGTACTTC. This gives the protein CSVEGGQLAGETQYF. Complete variable domain (other parts from reference TRBV29-1 and TRBJ2-5): SAVISQKPSRDICQRGTSLTIQCQVDSQVTMMFWYRQQPGQSLTLIATANQGSEATYESGFVIDKFPISRPNLTFSTLTVSNMSPEDSSIYLCSVEGGQLAGETQYFGPGTRLLVL.

This clonotype was counted many times. V is TRBV29-1 and J is TRBJ2-5; 7 positions match TRBD1. CDR1 and CDR2 from the germline V gene are SQVTM and ANQGSEA. The CDR3 runs to 13 residues. V lost 6 bases to trimming and J lost 1 base; unmatched junction nucleotides: 5. In DNA, the CDR3 is TGCAGCGTCGACACAGGGGTCCAAGAGACCCAGTACTTC. Protein: CSVDTGVQETQYF. Complete variable domain (other parts from reference TRBV29-1 and TRBJ2-5): SAVISQKPSRDICQRGTSLTIQCQVDSQVTMMFWYRQQPGQSLTLIATANQGSEATYESGFVIDKFPISRPNLTFSTLTVSNMSPEDSSIYLCSVDTGVQETQYFGPGTRLLVL.